Each of the 8 T cell receptor beta chains below was sequenced from the same sample in a study of cytotoxic CD8 clonotypes in ibrutinib-treated CLL. Here immunoSEQ multiplex PCR was the method, and the copy in TCRdb shows in-frame clones only, minus some. This table has under 150,000 clones, about 84% appearing once. The specimen comprised PBMCs, sampled after 36 months of ibrutinib treatment. The receptor source for this set is a human donor with chronic lymphocytic leukemia.

The chain uses TRBV27 and TRBJ1-4; D remains unclear. The CDR3 totals 16 residues. The V end lost 2 bases, the J end lost 8 bases, and 18 bases lay between the germline ends. Germline assignment: CDR1 MNHEY and CDR2 SMNVEV (reference sequence). This chain's CDR3 is CASSLLPGSGNEKLFF. In nucleotides, the CDR3 is TGTGCCAGCAGTTTACTCCCCGGGTCTGGGAACGAAAAACTGTTTTTT.

V gene TRBV9 combines with J gene TRBJ1-6, with no clear D. Per the germline V gene, CDR1 is SGDLS and CDR2 is YYNGEE. Deletions cut 4 bases from V and 5 bases from J, with 7 bases between. CDR3 length: 13 amino acids. As DNA, the CDR3 is TGTGCCAGCAGCAAAAGGAATAATTCACCCCTCCACTTT. Translated: CASSKRNNSPLHF.

The rearrangement joins TRBV6-5 to TRBJ2-2, with 10 bases aligning to TRBD2. Germline V CDR1 and CDR2: MNHEY, SVGAGI. J gave up 4 bases and V 2 bases, and 1 base lay outside the gene matches. The CDR3 spans 15 residues. CDR3 sequence reads: CASSYGLAATGELFF. CDR3 DNA: TGTGCCAGCAGTTACGGACTAGCGGCCACCGGGGAGCTGTTTTTT.

This chain links TRBV18 with TRBJ1-1, with unresolved D. Trimming cost V 3 bases and J 13 bases, with 21 bases left between them. CDR3 size: 14 residues. Germline V CDR1 and CDR2: KGHSH, LQKENI. Here the CDR3 reads CASSPPHQDPRLFF. The CDR3 coding sequence is TGTGCCAGCTCACCTCCCCACCAAGATCCTAGGCTTTTCTTT.

This chain uses TRBV18 with TRBJ1-3; unclear D gene. V was pared by 6 bases and J by 4 bases, with 7 bases between. There are 12 residues in the CDR3. The germline CDR1 and CDR2 sequences are KGHSH and LQKENI. In DNA form, the CDR3 reads TGTGCCAGCTCCCCCCTGGGAAACACCATATATTTT. Protein: CASSPLGNTIYF.

This sequence joins TRBV27 and TRBJ2-7, with D perhaps given as TRBD1 or TRBD2 (5 bases each). V was shortened by 7 bases and J by 2 bases, with 12 bases between the two germline ends. The CDR3 spans 13 residues. Germline V gene lookup returns CDR1 MNHEY and CDR2 SMNVEV (reference sequence). The CDR3 protein is CASKGAGTYEQYF. The DNA for the CDR3 is TGTGCCAGCAAGGGAGCAGGGACCTACGAGCAGTACTTC.

The V and J genes are TRBV19 and TRBJ2-3, with D tentatively TRBD1 (5 bases). V lost 9 bases, J lost 1 base, and 14 bases lay in between. The CDR3 loop spans 14 amino acids. The germline V gene has CDR1 LNHDA and CDR2 SQIVND (reference sequence). This CDR3 reads CARPGHGCTDTQYF. In DNA form, the CDR3 reads TGTGCCAGACCCGGACATGGTTGCACAGATACGCAGTATTTT.

The genes are TRBV10-3 and TRBJ2-7, with TRBD2 matching 13 bases. V lost 4 bases to trimming and J lost 7 bases; unmatched junction nucleotides: 7. The CDR3 contains 15 residues. Germline V gene data show CDR1 as ENHRY and CDR2 as SYGVKD. In DNA form, the CDR3 reads TGTGCCATCAGTGGAGGACTAGCGGGGGCGGGGGAGCAGTACTTC. This sequence encodes CAISGGLAGAGEQYF.